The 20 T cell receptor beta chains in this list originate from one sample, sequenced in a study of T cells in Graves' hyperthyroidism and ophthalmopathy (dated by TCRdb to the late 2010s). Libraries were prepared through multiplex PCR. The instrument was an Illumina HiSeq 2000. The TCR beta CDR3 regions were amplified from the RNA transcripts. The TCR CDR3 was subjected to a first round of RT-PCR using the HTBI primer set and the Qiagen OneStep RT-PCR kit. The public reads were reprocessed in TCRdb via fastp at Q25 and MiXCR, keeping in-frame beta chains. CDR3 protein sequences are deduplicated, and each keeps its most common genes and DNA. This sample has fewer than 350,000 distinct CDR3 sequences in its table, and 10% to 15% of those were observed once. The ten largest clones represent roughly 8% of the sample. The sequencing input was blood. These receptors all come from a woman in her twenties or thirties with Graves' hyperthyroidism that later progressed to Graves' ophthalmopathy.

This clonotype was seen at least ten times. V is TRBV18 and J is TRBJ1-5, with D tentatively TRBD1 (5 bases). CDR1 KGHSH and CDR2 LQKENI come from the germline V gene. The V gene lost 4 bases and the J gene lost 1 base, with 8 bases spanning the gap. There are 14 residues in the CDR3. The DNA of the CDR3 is TGTGCCAGCTCACGGGGGGGGAGCAATCAGCCCCAGCATTTT. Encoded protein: CASSRGGSNQPQHF.

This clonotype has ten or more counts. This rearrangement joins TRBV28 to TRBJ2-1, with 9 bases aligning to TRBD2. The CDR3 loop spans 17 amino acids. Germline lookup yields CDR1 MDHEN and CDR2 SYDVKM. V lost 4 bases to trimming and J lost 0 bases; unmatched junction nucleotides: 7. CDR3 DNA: TGTGCCAGCAGTTCTAGCGGGAATCAGGGCTCCTACAATGAGCAGTTCTTC. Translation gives CASSSSGNQGSYNEQFF.

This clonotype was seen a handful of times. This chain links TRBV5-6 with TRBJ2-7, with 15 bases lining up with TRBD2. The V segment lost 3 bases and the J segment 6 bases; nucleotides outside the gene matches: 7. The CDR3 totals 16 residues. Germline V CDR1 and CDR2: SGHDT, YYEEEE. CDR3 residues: CASSWRGLAGGTEQYF. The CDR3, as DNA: TGTGCCAGCAGCTGGAGGGGACTAGCGGGAGGAACCGAGCAGTACTTC. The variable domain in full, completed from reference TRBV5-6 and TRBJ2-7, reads DAGVTQSPTHLIKTRGQQVTLRCSPKSGHDTVSWYQQALGQGPQFIFQYYEEEERQRGNFPDRFSGHQFPNYSSELNVNALLLGDSALYLCASSWRGLAGGTEQYFGPGTRLTVT.

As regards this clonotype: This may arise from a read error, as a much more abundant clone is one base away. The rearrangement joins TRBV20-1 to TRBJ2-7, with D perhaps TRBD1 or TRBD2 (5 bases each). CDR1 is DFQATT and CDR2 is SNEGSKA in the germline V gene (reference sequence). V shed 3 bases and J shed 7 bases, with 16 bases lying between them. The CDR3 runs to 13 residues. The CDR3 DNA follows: TGCAGTGCTAGGGCTAGCCGGGGCGATGAGCAGTACTTC. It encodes CSARASRGDEQYF.

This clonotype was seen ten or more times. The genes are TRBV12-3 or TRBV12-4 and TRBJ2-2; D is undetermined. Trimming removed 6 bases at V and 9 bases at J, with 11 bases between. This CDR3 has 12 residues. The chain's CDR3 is CASSLSFRELFF. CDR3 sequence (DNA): TGTGCCAGCAGCCTTAGTTTCCGGGAGCTGTTTTTT.

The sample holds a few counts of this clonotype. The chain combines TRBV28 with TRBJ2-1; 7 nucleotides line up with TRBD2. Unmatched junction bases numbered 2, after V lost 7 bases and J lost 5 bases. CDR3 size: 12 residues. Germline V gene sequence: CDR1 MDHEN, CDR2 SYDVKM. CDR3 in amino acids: CASMGGNNEQFF. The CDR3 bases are TGTGCCAGCATGGGAGGGAACAATGAGCAGTTCTTC.

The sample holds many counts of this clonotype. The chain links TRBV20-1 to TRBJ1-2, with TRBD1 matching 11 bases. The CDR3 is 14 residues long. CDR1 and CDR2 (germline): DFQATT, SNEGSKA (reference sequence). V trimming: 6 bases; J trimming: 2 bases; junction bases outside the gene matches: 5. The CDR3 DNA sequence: TGCAGTGCGTCGGGGACAGGGGGGAACTATGGCTACACCTTC. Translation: CSASGTGGNYGYTF.

The CDR3 reads CSAKGTTWQFF. The CDR3 bases are TGCAGTGCTAAAGGGACTACCTGGCAGTTCTTC. The chain combines TRBV20-1 with TRBJ2-1; TRBD2 matches at 7 bases. The CDR3 consists of 11 residues. The germline CDR1 and CDR2 sequences are DFQATT and SNEGSKA (reference sequence). The ends lost 4 bases at V and 12 bases at J; junction bases unmatched: 6.

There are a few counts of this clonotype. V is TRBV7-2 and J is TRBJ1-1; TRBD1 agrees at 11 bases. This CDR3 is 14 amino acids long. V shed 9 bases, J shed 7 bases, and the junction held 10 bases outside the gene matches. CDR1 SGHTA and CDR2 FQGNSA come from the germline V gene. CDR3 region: CASRYRDRGFEAFF. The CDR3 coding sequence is TGTGCCAGTAGGTACCGGGACAGGGGGTTTGAAGCTTTCTTT.

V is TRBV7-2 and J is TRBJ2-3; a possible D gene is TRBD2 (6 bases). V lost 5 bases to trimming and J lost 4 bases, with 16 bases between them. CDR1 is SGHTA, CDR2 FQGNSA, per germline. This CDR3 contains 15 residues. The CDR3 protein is CASSLTGLGPDTQYF. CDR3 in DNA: TGTGCCAGCAGCCTCACGGGACTTGGACCAGATACGCAGTATTTT.

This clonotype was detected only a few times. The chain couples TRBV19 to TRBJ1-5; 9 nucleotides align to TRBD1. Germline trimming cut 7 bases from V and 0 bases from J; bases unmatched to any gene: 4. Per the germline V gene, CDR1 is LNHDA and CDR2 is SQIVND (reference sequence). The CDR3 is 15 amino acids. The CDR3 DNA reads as TGTGCCAGTATAGGACAGGGGTATAGCAATCAGCCCCAGCATTTT. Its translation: CASIGQGYSNQPQHF.

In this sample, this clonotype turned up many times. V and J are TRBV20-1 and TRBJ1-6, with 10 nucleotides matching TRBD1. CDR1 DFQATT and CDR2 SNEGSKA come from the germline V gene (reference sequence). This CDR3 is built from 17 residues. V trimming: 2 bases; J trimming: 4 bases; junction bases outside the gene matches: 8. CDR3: CSARSPRTGGYNSPLHF. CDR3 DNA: TGCAGTGCTAGATCGCCCCGGACAGGGGGTTATAATTCACCCCTCCACTTT.

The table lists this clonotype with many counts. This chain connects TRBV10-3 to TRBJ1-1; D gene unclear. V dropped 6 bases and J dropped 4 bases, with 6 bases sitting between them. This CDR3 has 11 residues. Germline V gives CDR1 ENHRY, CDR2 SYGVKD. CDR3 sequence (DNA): TGTGCCATCAGAGGCGGCACTGAAGCTTTCTTT. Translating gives CAIRGGTEAFF.

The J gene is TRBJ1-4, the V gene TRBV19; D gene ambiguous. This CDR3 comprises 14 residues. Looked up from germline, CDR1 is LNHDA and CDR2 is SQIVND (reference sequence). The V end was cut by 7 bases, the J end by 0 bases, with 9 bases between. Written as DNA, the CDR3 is TGTGCCAGTACCCCGGTTGCAACTAATGAAAAACTGTTTTTT. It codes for CASTPVATNEKLFF.

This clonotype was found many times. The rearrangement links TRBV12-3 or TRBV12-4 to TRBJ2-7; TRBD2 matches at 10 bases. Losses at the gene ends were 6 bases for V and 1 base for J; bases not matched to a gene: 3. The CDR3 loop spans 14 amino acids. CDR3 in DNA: TGTGCCAGCAGGAGAGCGGGAGGGTCCTACGAGCAGTACTTC. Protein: CASRRAGGSYEQYF.

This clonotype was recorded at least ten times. The CDR3 spells CASRPPDRGNEKLFF. CDR3 DNA sequence: TGTGCCAGCAGGCCTCCGGACAGGGGCAATGAAAAACTGTTTTTT. The chain is built from TRBV28 and TRBJ1-4, with 9 bases matching TRBD1. This CDR3 contains 15 residues. V dropped 6 bases and J dropped 5; count of bases not matched to a gene: 7. Germline CDR1 reads MDHEN; CDR2 reads SYDVKM.

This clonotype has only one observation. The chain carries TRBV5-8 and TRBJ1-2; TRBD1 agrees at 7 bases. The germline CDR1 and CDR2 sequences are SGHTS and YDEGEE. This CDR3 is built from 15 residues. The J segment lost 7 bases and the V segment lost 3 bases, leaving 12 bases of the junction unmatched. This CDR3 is CASSWGDRRAGGYTF. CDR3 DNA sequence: TGTGCCAGCAGCTGGGGGGACAGAAGGGCCGGTGGCTACACCTTC.

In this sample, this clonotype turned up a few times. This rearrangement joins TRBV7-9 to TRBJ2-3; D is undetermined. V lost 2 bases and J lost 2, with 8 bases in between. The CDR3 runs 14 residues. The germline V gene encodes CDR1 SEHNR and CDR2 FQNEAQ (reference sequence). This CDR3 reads CASSLTHPTDTQYF. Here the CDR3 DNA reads TGTGCCAGCAGCTTAACCCACCCCACAGATACGCAGTATTTT.

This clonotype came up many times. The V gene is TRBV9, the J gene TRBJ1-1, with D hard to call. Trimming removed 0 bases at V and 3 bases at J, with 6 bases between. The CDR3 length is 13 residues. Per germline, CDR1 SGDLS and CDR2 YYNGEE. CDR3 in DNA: TGTGCCAGCAGCGTAGAGTCATACACTGAAGCTTTCTTT. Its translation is CASSVESYTEAFF.

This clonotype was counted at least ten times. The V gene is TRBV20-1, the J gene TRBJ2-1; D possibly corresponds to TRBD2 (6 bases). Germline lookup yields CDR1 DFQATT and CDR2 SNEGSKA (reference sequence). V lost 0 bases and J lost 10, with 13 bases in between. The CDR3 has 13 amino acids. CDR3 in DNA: TGCAGTGCTAGAGAGACGGGGGATCGGGAGCAGTTCTTC. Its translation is CSARETGDREQFF.